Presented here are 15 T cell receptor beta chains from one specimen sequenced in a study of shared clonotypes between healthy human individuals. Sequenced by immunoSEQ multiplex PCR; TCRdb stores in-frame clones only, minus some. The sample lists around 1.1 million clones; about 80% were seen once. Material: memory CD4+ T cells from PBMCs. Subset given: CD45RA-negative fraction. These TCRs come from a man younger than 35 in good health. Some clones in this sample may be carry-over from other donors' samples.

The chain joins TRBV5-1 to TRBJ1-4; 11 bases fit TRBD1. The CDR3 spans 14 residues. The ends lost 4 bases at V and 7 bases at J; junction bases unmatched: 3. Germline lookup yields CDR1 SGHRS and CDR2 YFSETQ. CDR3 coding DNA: TGCGCCAGCAGCCGGGACAGGGGGTCTGAAAAACTGTTTTTT. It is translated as CASSRDRGSEKLFF. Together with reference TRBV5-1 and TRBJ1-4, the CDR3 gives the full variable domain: KAGVTQTPRYLIKTRGQQVTLSCSPISGHRSVSWYQQTPGQGLQFLFEYFSETQRNKGNFPGRFSGRQFSNSRSEMNVSTLELGDSALYLCASSRDRGSEKLFFGSGTQLSVL.

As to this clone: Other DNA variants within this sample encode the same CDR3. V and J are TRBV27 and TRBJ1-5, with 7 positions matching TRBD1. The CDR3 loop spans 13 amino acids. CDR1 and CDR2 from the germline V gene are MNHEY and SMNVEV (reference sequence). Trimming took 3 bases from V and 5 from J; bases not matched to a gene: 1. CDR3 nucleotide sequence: TGTGCCAGCAGTTTTCAGGGGGATCAGCCCCAGCATTTT. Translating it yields CASSFQGDQPQHF.

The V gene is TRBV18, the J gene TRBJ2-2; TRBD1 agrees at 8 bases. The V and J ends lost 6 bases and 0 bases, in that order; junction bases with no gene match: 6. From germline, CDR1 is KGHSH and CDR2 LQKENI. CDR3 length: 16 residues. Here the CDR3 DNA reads TGTGCCAGCTCTCAGGGACAGGCTTCGAACACCGGGGAGCTGTTTTTT. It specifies CASSQGQASNTGELFF. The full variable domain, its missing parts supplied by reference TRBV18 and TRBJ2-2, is NAGVMQNPRHLVRRRGQEARLRCSPMKGHSHVYWYRQLPEEGLKFMVYLQKENIIDESGMPKERFSAEFPKEGPSILRIQQVVRGDSAAYFCASSQGQASNTGELFFGEGSRLTVL.

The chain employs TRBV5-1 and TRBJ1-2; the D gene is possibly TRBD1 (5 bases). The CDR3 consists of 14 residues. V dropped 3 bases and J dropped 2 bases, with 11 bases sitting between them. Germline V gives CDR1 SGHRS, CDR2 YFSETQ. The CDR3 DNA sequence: TGCGCCAGCAGCTCGACGACAGCGAACTATGGCTACACCTTC. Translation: CASSSTTANYGYTF.

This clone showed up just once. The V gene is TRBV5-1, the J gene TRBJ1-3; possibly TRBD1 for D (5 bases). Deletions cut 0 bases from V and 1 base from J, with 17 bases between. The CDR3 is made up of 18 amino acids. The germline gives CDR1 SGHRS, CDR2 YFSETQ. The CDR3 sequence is CASSLGFGTEPSGNTIYF. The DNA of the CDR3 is TGCGCCAGCAGCTTGGGGTTTGGGACGGAACCTTCTGGAAACACCATATATTTT.

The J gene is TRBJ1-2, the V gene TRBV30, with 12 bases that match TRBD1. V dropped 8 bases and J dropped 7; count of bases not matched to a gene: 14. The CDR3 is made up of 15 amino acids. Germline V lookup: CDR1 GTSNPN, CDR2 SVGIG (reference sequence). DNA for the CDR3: TGTGCCCTAGCGGGGGACAGGGGGCTTAATGGTGGCTACACCTTC. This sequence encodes CALAGDRGLNGGYTF.

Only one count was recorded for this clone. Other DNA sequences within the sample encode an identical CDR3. The CDR3 DNA sequence: TGTGCCAGCAGCTTAGCGGGCGATCAGCCCCAGCATTTT. Amino acid sequence: CASSLAGDQPQHF. The chain combines TRBV7-9 with TRBJ1-5; D is unclear. This CDR3 comprises 13 residues. Germline CDR1 SEHNR, CDR2 FQNEAQ (reference sequence). Deletions cut 0 bases from V and 5 bases from J, with 5 bases between.

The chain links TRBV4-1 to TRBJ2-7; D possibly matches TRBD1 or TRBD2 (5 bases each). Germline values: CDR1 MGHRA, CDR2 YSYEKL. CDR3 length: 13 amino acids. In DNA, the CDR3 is TGCGCCAGCAGCCAAGATCTACTGGGGCCTAGCCGGGTC. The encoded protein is CASSQDLLGPSRV.

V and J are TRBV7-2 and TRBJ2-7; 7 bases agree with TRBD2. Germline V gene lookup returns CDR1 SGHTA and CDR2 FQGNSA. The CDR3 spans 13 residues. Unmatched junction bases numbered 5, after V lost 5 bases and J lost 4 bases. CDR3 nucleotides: TGTGCCAGCAGCCCTGAGCGGGGATACGAGCAGTACTTC. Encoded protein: CASSPERGYEQYF.

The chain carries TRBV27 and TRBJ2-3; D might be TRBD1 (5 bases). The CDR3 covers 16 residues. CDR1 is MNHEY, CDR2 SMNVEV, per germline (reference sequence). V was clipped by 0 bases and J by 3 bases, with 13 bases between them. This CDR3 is CASSLSQGFRTDTQYF. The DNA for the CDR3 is TGTGCCAGCAGTTTATCCCAGGGATTTAGAACAGATACGCAGTATTTT.

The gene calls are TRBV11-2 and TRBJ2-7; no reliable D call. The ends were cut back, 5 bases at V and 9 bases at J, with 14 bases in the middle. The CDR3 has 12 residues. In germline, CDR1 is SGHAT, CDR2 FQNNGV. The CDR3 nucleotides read TGTGCCAGCAGCCAAACCCTTGGCGGGCAGTACTTC. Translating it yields CASSQTLGGQYF.

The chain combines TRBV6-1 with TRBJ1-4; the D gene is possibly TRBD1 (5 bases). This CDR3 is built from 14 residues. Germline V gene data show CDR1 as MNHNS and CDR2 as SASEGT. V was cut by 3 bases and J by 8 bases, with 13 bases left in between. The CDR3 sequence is CASSDWGRVEKLFF. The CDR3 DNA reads TGTGCCAGCAGTGACTGGGGGAGAGTAGAAAAACTGTTTTTT.

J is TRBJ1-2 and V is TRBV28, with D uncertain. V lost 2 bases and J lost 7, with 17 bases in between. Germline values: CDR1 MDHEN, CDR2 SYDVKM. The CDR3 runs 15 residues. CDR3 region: CASSLPALVFSGYTF. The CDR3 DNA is TGTGCCAGCAGTTTACCGGCACTCGTTTTCTCTGGCTACACCTTC.

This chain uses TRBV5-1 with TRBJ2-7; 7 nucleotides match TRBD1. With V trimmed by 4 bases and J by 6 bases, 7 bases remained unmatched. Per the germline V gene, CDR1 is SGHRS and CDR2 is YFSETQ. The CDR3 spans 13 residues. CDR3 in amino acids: CASSRGRYPEQYF. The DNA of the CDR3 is TGCGCCAGCAGCAGGGGGCGATACCCCGAGCAGTACTTC.

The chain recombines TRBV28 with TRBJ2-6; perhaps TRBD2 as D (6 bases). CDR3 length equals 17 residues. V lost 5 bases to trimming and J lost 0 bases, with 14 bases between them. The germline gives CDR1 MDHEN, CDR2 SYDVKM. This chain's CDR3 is CASSKRPGGSGANVLTF. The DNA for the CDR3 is TGTGCCAGCAGTAAAAGACCCGGGGGCTCTGGGGCCAACGTCCTGACTTTC.